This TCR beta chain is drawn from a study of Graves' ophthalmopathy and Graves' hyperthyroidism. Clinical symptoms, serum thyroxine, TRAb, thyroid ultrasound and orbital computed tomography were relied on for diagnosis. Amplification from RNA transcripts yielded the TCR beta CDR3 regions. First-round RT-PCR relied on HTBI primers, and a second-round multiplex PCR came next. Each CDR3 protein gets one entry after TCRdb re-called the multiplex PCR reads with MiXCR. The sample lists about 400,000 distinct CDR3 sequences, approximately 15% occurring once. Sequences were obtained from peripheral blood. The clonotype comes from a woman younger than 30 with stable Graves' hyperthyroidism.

This CDR3 is CASSQVRGTTDTQYF. For the CDR3, the DNA is TGTGCCAGCAGCCAAGTGCGGGGTACGACAGATACGCAGTATTTT. This chain connects TRBV14 to TRBJ2-3, with TRBD2 as a possible D gene (6 bases). Per germline, CDR1 SGHDN and CDR2 FVKESK. CDR3 size: 15 residues. Trimming stripped 1 base from V and 3 bases from J, with 11 bases between. The whole variable domain, filled in from reference TRBV14 and TRBJ2-3, reads EAGVTQFPSHSVIEKGQTVTLRCDPISGHDNLYWYRRVMGKEIKFLLHFVKESKQDESGMPNNRFLAERTGGTYSTLKVQPAELEDSGVYFCASSQVRGTTDTQYFGPGTRLTVL.